A selection of T cell receptor beta chains follows, all from one sample in a study of blood T cell repertoires in COVID-19. Only in-frame clones appear in the TCRdb table, and some are missing; sequencing was by immunoSEQ multiplex PCR. The profile shows about 150,000 clones, roughly 87% of them singletons. Sequenced material: peripheral blood. The receptors were gathered from a woman aged 60-75 years with active or convalescent COVID-19. Each CDR3 is given with its conserved first and last residue. D genes are given only for firm matches. Expanded clones get a size class; other rows say once, few or many, or leave the size out.

V gene: TRBV7-9
J gene: TRBJ2-1
clone size: NA
D gene: TRBD2
CDR3 DNA: TGTGCCAGCAGCTCGGGACTATACAATGAGCAGTTCTTC
CDR3 protein: CASSSGLYNEQFF

V gene: TRBV9
J gene: TRBJ2-2
clone size: once
D gene: NA
CDR3 DNA: TGTGCCAGCAGCGTAGCTGGGGACTGGAACACCGGGGAGCTGTTTTTT
CDR3 protein: CASSVAGDWNTGELFF

V gene: TRBV6-2/TRBV6-3
J gene: TRBJ2-3
clone size: NA
D gene: TRBD2
CDR3 DNA: TGTGCCAGCAGTTACCAGCGGGGGCCCACAGATACGCAGTATTTT
CDR3 protein: CASSYQRGPTDTQYF

V gene: TRBV5-4
J gene: TRBJ1-1
clone size: NA
D gene: NA
CDR3 DNA: TGTGCCAGCAGACGTCAGGGGTCTGCGCCTGACACTGAAGCTTTCTTT
CDR3 protein: CASRRQGSAPDTEAFF

V gene: TRBV7-3
J gene: TRBJ2-2
clone size: NA
D gene: TRBD1
CDR3 DNA: TGTGCCAGCAGCTTCGAACCGGGACAGGGACTGCTGTTTTTT
CDR3 protein: CASSFEPGQGLLFF

V gene: TRBV3-1/TRBV3-2
J gene: TRBJ1-5
clone size: NA
D gene: NA
CDR3 DNA: TGTGCCAGCAGATCCAGAGGGCGGGGGAACCGGCATTTT
CDR3 protein: CASRSRGRGNRHF

V gene: TRBV5-1
J gene: TRBJ2-6
clone size: NA
D gene: NA
CDR3 DNA: TGCGCCAGCAGCTTGGCCCCGGGGGAGTCAAGAAAGAACTCTGGGGCCAACGTCCTGACTTTC
CDR3 protein: CASSLAPGESRKNSGANVLTF

V gene: TRBV6-6
J gene: TRBJ2-3
clone size: NA
D gene: NA
CDR3 DNA: TGTGCCAGCAGAGCCGACGGGGGGCCCACAGATACGCAGTATTTT
CDR3 protein: CASRADGGPTDTQYF

V gene: TRBV7-9
J gene: TRBJ1-2
clone size: medium-sized
D gene: TRBD1
CDR3 DNA: TGTGCCAGCACCTCGGACAGGAAGGACTATGGCTACACCTTC
CDR3 protein: CASTSDRKDYGYTF

V gene: TRBV18
J gene: TRBJ1-1
clone size: few
D gene: NA
CDR3 DNA: TGTGCCAGCTCATTAGGGGGGGCCTTAGAAGCTTTCTTT
CDR3 protein: CASSLGGALEAFF

V gene: TRBV6-5
J gene: TRBJ1-1
clone size: NA
D gene: NA
CDR3 DNA: TGTGCCAGCAACCGGGAGGCACTTTACACTGAAGCTTTCTTT
CDR3 protein: CASNREALYTEAFF

V gene: TRBV19
J gene: TRBJ1-4
clone size: NA
D gene: NA
CDR3 DNA: TGTGCCAGTAGCCTTGCCGGGGTAGGTGAAAAACTGTTTTTT
CDR3 protein: CASSLAGVGEKLFF

V gene: TRBV9
J gene: TRBJ2-5
clone size: NA
D gene: TRBD1
CDR3 DNA: TGTGCCAGCAGCCCCAGACAGGGCGGTGAAGAGACCCAGTACTTC
CDR3 protein: CASSPRQGGEETQYF

V gene: TRBV19
J gene: TRBJ1-2
clone size: NA
D gene: TRBD1
CDR3 DNA: TGTGCCACCGGGACAGTCCCTAACTATGGCTACACCTTC
CDR3 protein: CATGTVPNYGYTF

V gene: TRBV6-5
J gene: TRBJ2-7
clone size: NA
D gene: TRBD1
CDR3 DNA: TGTGCCAGCAGTTACTCGGACAGGGAGGTATACGAGCAGTACTTC
CDR3 protein: CASSYSDREVYEQYF

V gene: TRBV7-8
J gene: TRBJ1-4
clone size: NA
D gene: NA
CDR3 DNA: TGTGCCAGCAGCACCGGACAGTTTAATGAAAAACTGTTTTTT
CDR3 protein: CASSTGQFNEKLFF

V gene: TRBV7-9
J gene: TRBJ2-5
clone size: NA
D gene: NA
CDR3 DNA: TGTGCCAGCAGCCCTCCCGGGGGAGAAGAGACCCAGTACTTC
CDR3 protein: CASSPPGGEETQYF

V gene: TRBV19
J gene: TRBJ2-7
clone size: once
D gene: NA
CDR3 DNA: TGTGCCAGTAGTACCGGGACATCCTACGAGCAGTACTTC
CDR3 protein: CASSTGTSYEQYF